This is a list of T cell receptor beta chains from one sample in a study of tumor and adjacent non-tumor tissue in lung cancer. TCRdb processed the multiplex PCR reads anew with MiXCR; each CDR3 protein has one entry. This table holds roughly 67,000 distinct CDR3 sequences, roughly three quarters found once. The sequenced material came from distant non-tumor lung tissue. The receptors shown here come from a man in his sixties with non-small cell lung cancer. CDR3s include the opening cysteine and the closing phenylalanine or tryptophan.

V	CDR3
TRBV5-5	CASNSQGGGQGDEQFF
TRBV5-4	CASSPDFSRFYNEQFF
TRBV6-2/TRBV6-3	CGTIPRASGRGNEQFF
TRBV29-1	CSVMVGGGGLRNEQFF
TRBV7-9	CASSLQGAIEAFF
TRBV4-2	CASSQGCGSTYNSSLHF
TRBV20-1	CSASLVGGPETGELFF
TRBV14	CASSQDRLAGAGNEQFF
TRBV7-9	CASSSWDRETQYF
TRBV6-6	CASSLGGTQNIQYF
TRBV4-2	CASSQETGRYGQFF
TRBV5-1	CANGFYAGSGNTIYF
TRBV6-5	CASSYSSRETAERHF
TRBV5-4	CASSSDINQPQHF
TRBV28	CASGLWEWIVTDTQYF
TRBV12-3/TRBV12-4	CVSSPRGASAPNEQFF
TRBV29-1	CSARSEASYEEYF
TRBV28	CTSNQRFYNEQFF
TRBV5-5	CASSFTGTSTDTQYF
TRBV11-1	CANSYTSGTGDLFF
TRBV20-1	CSARDLSGREVEQFF
TRBV6-5	CARLTSGTADKQYF